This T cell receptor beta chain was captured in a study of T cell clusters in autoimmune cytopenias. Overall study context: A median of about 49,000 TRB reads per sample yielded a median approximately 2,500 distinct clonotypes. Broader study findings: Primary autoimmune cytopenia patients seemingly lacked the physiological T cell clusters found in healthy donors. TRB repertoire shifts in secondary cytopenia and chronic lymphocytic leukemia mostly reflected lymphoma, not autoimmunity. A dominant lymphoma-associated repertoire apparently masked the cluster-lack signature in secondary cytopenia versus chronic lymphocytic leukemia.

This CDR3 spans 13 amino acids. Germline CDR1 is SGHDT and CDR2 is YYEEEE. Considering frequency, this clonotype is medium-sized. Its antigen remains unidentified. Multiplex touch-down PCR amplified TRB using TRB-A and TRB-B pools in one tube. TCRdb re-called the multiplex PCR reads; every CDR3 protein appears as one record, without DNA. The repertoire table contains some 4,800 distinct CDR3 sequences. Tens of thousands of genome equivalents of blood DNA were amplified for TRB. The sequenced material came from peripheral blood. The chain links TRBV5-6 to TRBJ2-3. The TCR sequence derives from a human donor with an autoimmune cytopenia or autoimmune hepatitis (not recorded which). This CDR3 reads CASSSLAADTQYF.